These 21 T cell receptor beta chains originate from one sample sequenced in a study of beta chain features in type 1 diabetes. Sequenced material consisted of expressed TCRB transcripts (all of the isolated RNA was reverse transcribed). TCRdb keeps only in-frame clones here, not all; method: immunoSEQ multiplex PCR. The profile shows hundreds of thousands of clones, roughly 16% of them singletons. The sequencing sample was made of naive CD4+ T cells from blood. These receptor sequences come from a man aged 18 to 29 in good health.

The sample holds a few counts of this clone. J is TRBJ1-3 and V is TRBV5-8; D possibly corresponds to TRBD1 (6 bases). The CDR3 is 14 residues long. Per the germline V gene, CDR1 is SGHTS and CDR2 is YDEGEE. V was cut by 1 base and J by 2 bases, with 7 bases left in between. The CDR3 nucleotides are TGTGCCAGCAGCTTGAGGGGGGCTGGAAACACCATATATTTT. Its protein product is CASSLRGAGNTIYF.

This clone was seen only a few times. Other DNA sequences from this sample encode an identical CDR3 as well. The chain combines TRBV20-1 with TRBJ1-1; D unresolved. The germline V gene encodes CDR1 DFQATT and CDR2 SNEGSKA (reference sequence). V was pared by 6 bases and J by 4 bases, with 9 bases between. The CDR3 loop spans 11 amino acids. As DNA, the CDR3 is TGCAGTGCCCCAGAGGGCACTGAAGCTTTCTTT. Its protein product is CSAPEGTEAFF.

CDR3 coding DNA: TGTGCCAGTAGTATGGTCGGGGCAACGGGTAATCAGCCCCAGCATTTT. This sequence encodes CASSMVGATGNQPQHF. J is TRBJ1-5 and V is TRBV19, with D possibly matching TRBD1 (5 bases). Germline loops: CDR1 LNHDA, CDR2 SQIVND (reference sequence). Trimming cost V 3 bases and J 4 bases, with 16 bases left between them. This CDR3 is built from 16 residues.

This clone appeared a few times. V and J are TRBV6-5 and TRBJ2-5; 8 bases are shared with TRBD1. This CDR3 spans 15 amino acids. Germline CDR1 reads MNHEY; CDR2 reads SVGAGI. The V gene end was trimmed by 5 bases and the J gene end by 4 bases; junction bases not matched to a gene: 9. In DNA form, the CDR3 reads TGTGCCAGCAGTACAGGGGGAGGAAGGACAGAGACCCAGTACTTC. Its protein is CASSTGGGRTETQYF.

The table lists this clone with a few counts. This rearrangement joins TRBV9 to TRBJ2-3; 7 bases agree with TRBD2. The CDR3 is made up of 15 amino acids. From germline, CDR1 is SGDLS and CDR2 YYNGEE. V lost 2 bases and J lost 0; bases outside the gene matches: 3. Written as DNA, the CDR3 is TGTGCCAGCAGCGTTGGACTAGGGAGCACAGATACGCAGTATTTT. It specifies CASSVGLGSTDTQYF.

The sample holds a few counts of this clone. The CDR3 does not end in the conserved phenylalanine or tryptophan, so this is likely a read error. It is unclear where the CDR3 begins or ends on the DNA, so no DNA is shown, and the CDR3 is as TCRdb lists it. The rearrangement links TRBV5-6 to TRBJ2-7; the table's TRBD1 call for D was not verified on the DNA. The CDR3 contains 12 residues when both ends are counted. Looked up from germline, CDR1 is SGHDT and CDR2 is YYEEEE. This CDR3 is CASSLAARGLAL.

The CDR3 sequence is CASSDPFKDRVSNQPQHF. The CDR3 DNA sequence: TGTGCCAGCAGTGACCCCTTTAAGGACAGGGTGAGCAATCAGCCCCAGCATTTT. J is TRBJ1-5 and V is TRBV2; 8 bases agree with TRBD1. The germline V gene encodes CDR1 SNHLY and CDR2 FYNNEI. The ends lost 3 bases at V and 1 base at J; junction bases unmatched: 11. The CDR3 has 18 residues.

As regards this clone: Other nucleotide sequences in the sample specify the same CDR3. The chain combines TRBV18 with TRBJ2-3, with D maybe TRBD2 (6 bases). Germline V gene sequence: CDR1 KGHSH, CDR2 LQKENI. This CDR3 comprises 12 residues. V was cut by 6 bases and J by 6 bases, with 10 bases left in between. DNA of the CDR3: TGTGCCAGCTCTCCCCTAGCGGATACGCAGTATTTT. Its translation is CASSPLADTQYF.

The gene calls are TRBV5-1 and TRBJ1-1, with 7 bases that match TRBD1. CDR3 length equals 14 residues. The junction had 4 bases not matched to a gene; V was cut back by 0 bases and J by 5 bases. Germline V gene sequence: CDR1 SGHRS, CDR2 YFSETQ. CDR3 DNA: TGCGCCAGCAGCTTGGTCGACAGGGCGACTGAAGCTTTCTTT. Protein product: CASSLVDRATEAFF.

Only a few counts were recorded for this clone. Other DNA sequences in the same sample also yield this CDR3. J is TRBJ2-7 and V is TRBV14, with D perhaps matching TRBD1 (5 bases). V gave up 2 bases and J gave up 3 bases, with 8 bases separating them. The CDR3 contains 13 residues. Germline V gene data show CDR1 as SGHDN and CDR2 as FVKESK. CDR3 coding DNA: TGTGCCAGCAGCCAAACCCAGGGCTACGAGCAGTACTTC. This gives the protein CASSQTQGYEQYF.

V usage is TRBV7-3 and J usage is TRBJ2-1; D possibly corresponds to TRBD2 (6 bases). Per the germline V gene, CDR1 is SGHTA and CDR2 is FQGTGA. V gave up 5 bases and J gave up 6 bases, with 17 bases separating them. CDR3 length: 15 residues. CDR3 sequence (DNA): TGTGCCAGCAGCCTCAAAGGGACTGGTTCCAATGAGCAGTTCTTC. Residues: CASSLKGTGSNEQFF. The entire variable domain, with the rest obtained from reference TRBV7-3 and TRBJ2-1, is as follows: GAGVSQTPSNKVTEKGKYVELRCDPISGHTALYWYRQSLGQGPEFLIYFQGTGAADDSGLPNDRFFAVRPEGSVSTLKIQRTERGDSAVYLCASSLKGTGSNEQFFGPGTRLTVL.

This chain connects TRBV18 to TRBJ1-2; D gene unclear. Germline CDR1 KGHSH, CDR2 LQKENI. Deletions cut 3 bases from V and 6 bases from J, with 11 bases between. This CDR3 is 13 amino acids long. CDR3 region: CASSPEGNHGYTF. As DNA, the CDR3 is TGTGCCAGCTCACCGGAAGGGAACCATGGCTACACCTTC.

V and J are TRBV18 and TRBJ2-7; 7 bases line up with TRBD2. Unmatched junction bases numbered 3, after V lost 5 bases and J lost 2 bases. The length of the CDR3 is 13 residues. CDR1 is KGHSH and CDR2 is LQKENI in the germline V gene. Here the CDR3 reads CASSTGLPYEQYF. CDR3 DNA: TGTGCCAGCTCAACGGGACTACCCTACGAGCAGTACTTC.

A few counts support this clone. The chain carries TRBV2 and TRBJ2-7; D might be TRBD1 or TRBD2, each matching 5 bases. The length of the CDR3 is 13 residues. The V gene's germline CDR1 is SNHLY and CDR2 FYNNEI. Trimming took off 7 bases at V and 2 bases at J, with 12 bases between the two ends. CDR3 DNA: TGTGCCAGCATGGGGACGGTACCCTACGAGCAGTACTTC. Translated, it gives CASMGTVPYEQYF.

This clone has a handful of counts. The CDR3, as DNA: TGTGCCAGCAGTTACTCGAACGGGAGACAGCCCCAGCATTTT. It translates to CASSYSNGRQPQHF. This chain links TRBV6-5 with TRBJ1-5, with unresolved D. The V gene lost 0 bases and the J gene lost 7 bases, with 10 bases spanning the gap. There are 14 residues in the CDR3. Germline assignment: CDR1 MNHEY and CDR2 SVGAGI.

The chain carries TRBV29-1 and TRBJ1-2, with 7 bases matching TRBD1. Germline V gene data show CDR1 as SQVTM and CDR2 as ANQGSEA. After removal of 7 bases from V and 0 bases from J, the junction contained 17 bases not matched to a gene. This CDR3 is built from 17 residues. The CDR3 DNA follows: TGCAGCGCCGGGACAGCCCTGGCCCTTACTACTAACTATGGCTACACCTTC. Its protein is CSAGTALALTTNYGYTF.

This chain joins TRBV2 and TRBJ1-6; D not resolved. V shed 1 base and J shed 8 bases, with 6 bases lying between them. Germline CDR1 is SNHLY and CDR2 is FYNNEI. The CDR3 spans 13 residues. Here the CDR3 DNA reads TGTGCCAGCAGTGAAGAAGAGGATTCACCCCTCCACTTT. Protein sequence: CASSEEEDSPLHF.

J is TRBJ1-1 and V is TRBV28, with 8 bases fitting TRBD1. The V segment lost 7 bases and the J segment 1 base; nucleotides outside the gene matches: 11. In germline, CDR1 is MDHEN, CDR2 SYDVKM. The CDR3 consists of 16 residues. The CDR3 loop is CASIHGTGHGNTEAFF. CDR3 nucleotides: TGTGCCAGCATCCACGGGACAGGTCACGGGAACACTGAAGCTTTCTTT. Using reference TRBV28 and TRBJ1-1 for the parts outside the CDR3, the full variable domain is DVKVTQSSRYLVKRTGEKVFLECVQDMDHENMFWYRQDPGLGLRLIYFSYDVKMKEKGDIPEGYSVSREKKERFSLILESASTNQTSMYLCASIHGTGHGNTEAFFGQGTRLTVV.

This clone has a handful of counts. This chain connects TRBV7-2 to TRBJ2-3, with D tentatively TRBD2 (7 bases). V was pared by 5 bases and J by 0 bases, with 15 bases between. Germline-derived CDR1 and CDR2 are SGHTA and FQGNSA. The CDR3 consists of 16 residues. The CDR3 sequence is CASSPRGGASTDTQYF. The CDR3 DNA reads TGTGCCAGCAGCCCTAGGGGGGGGGCCAGCACAGATACGCAGTATTTT.

This clone appeared a few times. The CDR3 protein is CASSLGESTIRGTVAFF. CDR3 nucleotide sequence: TGTGCCAGCAGCTTGGGCGAATCGACAATCAGGGGTACGGTAGCTTTCTTT. The chain employs TRBV5-6 and TRBJ1-1; D might be TRBD1 (6 bases). V dropped 0 bases and J dropped 10 bases, with 25 bases sitting between them. The V gene's germline CDR1 is SGHDT and CDR2 YYEEEE. The CDR3 is 17 residues long.

V and J are TRBV27 and TRBJ2-2, with 8 bases identical to TRBD2. Unmatched junction bases numbered 3, after V lost 3 bases and J lost 0 bases. The CDR3 sequence is 16 residues long. Germline V gene lookup returns CDR1 MNHEY and CDR2 SMNVEV (reference sequence). The CDR3 loop is CASSFLAGTNTGELFF. Written as DNA, the CDR3 is TGTGCCAGCAGTTTCTTAGCGGGGACGAACACCGGGGAGCTGTTTTTT.